These 14 T cell receptor beta chains came from one sample sequenced in a study of T cell responses to AZD1222 COVID-19 vaccine (dated by TCRdb to the early 2020s). The protocol used for the library was the immunoSEQ multiplex PCR assay. What TCRdb holds here is the immuneACCESS table cut down to in-frame rearrangements. Part of the clones is not present; checked against another copy, under half of the missing clones reflect an unresolved V gene, and the others are unexplained. In all, the sample holds over 150,000 clones, and about nine tenths of those were seen once. Of the sample, about 1.6% falls within the top ten clones. The sample's time point, from its label and the paper: baseline before first vaccination. The starting material was peripheral blood, obtained on day 0 of AZD1222 vaccination. The receptors derive from an adult in good health.

This clone was recorded a few times. The CDR3 sequence is CASRPAEPGNTIYF. CDR3 nucleotide sequence: TGTGCCAGCAGACCCGCGGAACCAGGAAACACCATATATTTT. The genes are TRBV6-5 and TRBJ1-3; no firm D call. The CDR3 spans 14 residues. In germline, CDR1 is MNHEY, CDR2 SVGAGI. V gave up 6 bases and J gave up 4 bases, with 13 bases separating them.

The V and J genes are TRBV6-1 and TRBJ2-5, with TRBD2 matching 12 bases. The V gene's germline CDR1 is MNHNS and CDR2 SASEGT. V dropped 4 bases and J dropped 2; count of bases not matched to a gene: 8. The CDR3 consists of 17 residues. CDR3 sequence reads: CASSARTSGASQETQYF. CDR3 DNA: TGTGCCAGCAGTGCCCGGACTAGCGGGGCATCGCAAGAGACCCAGTACTTC.

The V and J genes are TRBV27 and TRBJ1-2; 7 bases align to TRBD1. Germline V gives CDR1 MNHEY, CDR2 SMNVEV (reference sequence). The CDR3 spans 13 residues. Germline trimming cut 5 bases from V and 8 bases from J; bases unmatched to any gene: 8. The CDR3 DNA sequence: TGTGCCAGCAGTATGGGACAGTCGTTAGGCTACACCTTC. Translating it yields CASSMGQSLGYTF.

The genes are TRBV2 and TRBJ1-2, with D perhaps TRBD1 (6 bases). This CDR3 has 14 amino acids. Trimming left V 5 bases short and J 3 bases short, with 13 bases between. In germline, CDR1 is SNHLY, CDR2 FYNNEI. The CDR3 protein is CASSRPTGYYGYTF. The CDR3 bases are TGTGCCAGCAGTCGCCCTACAGGGTACTATGGCTACACCTTC.

The DNA for the CDR3 is TGTGCCAGCAGCGTAGTCCCTACAGGGCTAAAGAGCGATGGCTACACCTTC. Its protein product is CASSVVPTGLKSDGYTF. This chain connects TRBV9 to TRBJ1-2, with D perhaps TRBD1 (6 bases). Germline V gene lookup returns CDR1 SGDLS and CDR2 YYNGEE. The CDR3 length is 17 residues. The V end was cut by 0 bases, the J end by 6 bases, with 21 bases between. The full variable domain, rest sourced from reference TRBV9 and TRBJ1-2, is DSGVTQTPKHLITATGQRVTLRCSPRSGDLSVYWYQQSLDQGLQFLIQYYNGEERAKGNILERFSAQQFPDLHSELNLSSLELGDSALYFCASSVVPTGLKSDGYTFGSGTRLTVV.

DNA of the CDR3: TGTGCCAGCAGCCTAGGGGGGATTAAACAGCCCCAGCATTTT. It yields the protein CASSLGGIKQPQHF. This chain joins TRBV7-2 and TRBJ1-5, with a tentative D call TRBD1 (6 bases). There are 14 residues in the CDR3. V lost 5 bases, J lost 7 bases, and 15 bases lay in between. Germline V lookup: CDR1 SGHTA, CDR2 FQGNSA.

The chain's CDR3 is CASSQVGDSFRPGNTIYF. CDR3 in DNA: TGTGCCAGCAGTCAGGTTGGAGACTCCTTCCGACCTGGAAACACCATATATTTT. J is TRBJ1-3 and V is TRBV28; D not resolved. The V end lost 5 bases, the J end lost 2 bases, and 22 bases lay between the germline ends. The CDR3 contains 18 residues. The germline V gene encodes CDR1 MDHEN and CDR2 SYDVKM.

This chain joins TRBV7-9 and TRBJ2-1; D not resolved. This CDR3 comprises 16 residues. Per germline, CDR1 SEHNR and CDR2 FQNEAQ (reference sequence). V lost 5 bases, J lost 3 bases, and 17 bases lay in between. The CDR3 DNA sequence: TGTGCCAGCAGCCCCGAGTTATCGGAAAGCTACAATGAGCAGTTCTTC. This translates into CASSPELSESYNEQFF.

In nucleotides, the CDR3 is TGTGCCACCAGTGATTTGGGGCGGGGGGCCGCCGGGGAGCTGTTTTTT. It is translated as CATSDLGRGAAGELFF. The V gene is TRBV24-1, the J gene TRBJ2-2, with 8 bases lining up with TRBD2. The J segment lost 6 bases and the V segment lost 0 bases, leaving 5 bases of the junction unmatched. Germline V gene data show CDR1 as KGHDR and CDR2 as SFDVKD. The length of the CDR3 is 16 residues.

V gene TRBV10-3 combines with J gene TRBJ1-4, with a weak D call TRBD1 (5 bases). V lost 6 bases and J 7 bases, leaving 12 bases between the germline ends. The CDR3 is 13 residues long. Germline V CDR1 and CDR2: ENHRY, SYGVKD. The CDR3 nucleotides are TGTGCCATCAGGGGGGACCTGAGTGAAAAACTGTTTTTT. Translating it yields CAIRGDLSEKLFF.

This clone was recorded once. The chain recombines TRBV18 with TRBJ2-3; a weak D match, TRBD2 (6 bases). This CDR3 is built from 15 residues. Germline V lookup: CDR1 KGHSH, CDR2 LQKENI. The V end lost 0 bases, the J end lost 4 bases, and 11 bases lay between the germline ends. Here the CDR3 reads CASSPPTGGADTQYF. The DNA for the CDR3 is TGTGCCAGCTCACCACCCACGGGCGGGGCAGATACGCAGTATTTT. Filled out from reference TRBV18 and TRBJ2-3, the complete variable domain reads NAGVMQNPRHLVRRRGQEARLRCSPMKGHSHVYWYRQLPEEGLKFMVYLQKENIIDESGMPKERFSAEFPKEGPSILRIQQVVRGDSAAYFCASSPPTGGADTQYFGPGTRLTVL.

This clone was seen a single time. The rearrangement links TRBV5-1 to TRBJ2-3; D is perhaps TRBD1 (7 bases). The germline V gene encodes CDR1 SGHRS and CDR2 YFSETQ. There are 13 residues in the CDR3. V dropped 3 bases and J dropped 5 bases, with 10 bases sitting between them. DNA for the CDR3: TGCGCCAGCAGCTACCAGGGGGGAGATACGCAGTATTTT. Translated, it gives CASSYQGGDTQYF.

The genes are TRBV19 and TRBJ1-5; D not resolved. Trimming pared 7 bases from V and 2 bases from J, leaving 18 bases between. CDR3 length equals 16 residues. Germline V gene lookup returns CDR1 LNHDA and CDR2 SQIVND (reference sequence). The CDR3 DNA reads as TGTGCCAGTAATCGGGAGGATCCGTATGGCAATCAGCCCCAGCATTTT. Amino acids: CASNREDPYGNQPQHF.

The chain recombines TRBV15 with TRBJ1-6; D call uncertain. This CDR3 has 15 residues. Trimming took 0 bases from V and 0 from J, leaving 3 bases between them. The germline CDR1 and CDR2 sequences are LNHNV and YYDKDF (reference sequence). DNA of the CDR3: TGTGCCACCAGCAGAGACAGCTCCTATAATTCACCCCTCCACTTT. Its translation is CATSRDSSYNSPLHF.